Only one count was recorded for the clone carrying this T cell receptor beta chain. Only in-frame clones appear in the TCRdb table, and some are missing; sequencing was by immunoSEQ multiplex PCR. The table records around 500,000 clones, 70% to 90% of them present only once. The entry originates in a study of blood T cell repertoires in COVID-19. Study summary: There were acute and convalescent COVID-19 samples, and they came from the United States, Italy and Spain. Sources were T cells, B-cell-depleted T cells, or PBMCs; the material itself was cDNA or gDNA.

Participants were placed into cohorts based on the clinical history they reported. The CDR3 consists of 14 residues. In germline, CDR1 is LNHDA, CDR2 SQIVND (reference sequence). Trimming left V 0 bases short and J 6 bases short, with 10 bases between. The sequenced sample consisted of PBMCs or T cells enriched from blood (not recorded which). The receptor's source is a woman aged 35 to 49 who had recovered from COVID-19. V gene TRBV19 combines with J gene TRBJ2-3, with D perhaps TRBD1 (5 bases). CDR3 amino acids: CASSIDHRSDTQYF. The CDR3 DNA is TGTGCCAGTAGTATAGACCACAGGTCTGATACGCAGTATTTT. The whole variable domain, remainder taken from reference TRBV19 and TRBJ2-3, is DGGITQSPKYLFRKEGQNVTLSCEQNLNHDAMYWYRQDPGQGLRLIYYSQIVNDFQKGDIAEGYSVSREKKESFPLTVTSAQKNPTAFYLCASSIDHRSDTQYFGPGTRLTVL.